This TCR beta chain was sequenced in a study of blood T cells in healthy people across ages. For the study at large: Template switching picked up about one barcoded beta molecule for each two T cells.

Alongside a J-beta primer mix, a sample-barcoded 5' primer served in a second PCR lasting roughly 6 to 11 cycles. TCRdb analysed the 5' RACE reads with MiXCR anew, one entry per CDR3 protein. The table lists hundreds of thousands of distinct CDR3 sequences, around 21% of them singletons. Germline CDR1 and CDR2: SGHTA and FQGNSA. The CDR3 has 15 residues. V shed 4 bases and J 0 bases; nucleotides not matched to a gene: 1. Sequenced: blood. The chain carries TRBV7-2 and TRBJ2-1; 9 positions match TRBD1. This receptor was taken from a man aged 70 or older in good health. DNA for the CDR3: TGTGCCAGCAGCTGGGACAGGGCCTCCTACAATGAGCAGTTCTTC. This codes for CASSWDRASYNEQFF.